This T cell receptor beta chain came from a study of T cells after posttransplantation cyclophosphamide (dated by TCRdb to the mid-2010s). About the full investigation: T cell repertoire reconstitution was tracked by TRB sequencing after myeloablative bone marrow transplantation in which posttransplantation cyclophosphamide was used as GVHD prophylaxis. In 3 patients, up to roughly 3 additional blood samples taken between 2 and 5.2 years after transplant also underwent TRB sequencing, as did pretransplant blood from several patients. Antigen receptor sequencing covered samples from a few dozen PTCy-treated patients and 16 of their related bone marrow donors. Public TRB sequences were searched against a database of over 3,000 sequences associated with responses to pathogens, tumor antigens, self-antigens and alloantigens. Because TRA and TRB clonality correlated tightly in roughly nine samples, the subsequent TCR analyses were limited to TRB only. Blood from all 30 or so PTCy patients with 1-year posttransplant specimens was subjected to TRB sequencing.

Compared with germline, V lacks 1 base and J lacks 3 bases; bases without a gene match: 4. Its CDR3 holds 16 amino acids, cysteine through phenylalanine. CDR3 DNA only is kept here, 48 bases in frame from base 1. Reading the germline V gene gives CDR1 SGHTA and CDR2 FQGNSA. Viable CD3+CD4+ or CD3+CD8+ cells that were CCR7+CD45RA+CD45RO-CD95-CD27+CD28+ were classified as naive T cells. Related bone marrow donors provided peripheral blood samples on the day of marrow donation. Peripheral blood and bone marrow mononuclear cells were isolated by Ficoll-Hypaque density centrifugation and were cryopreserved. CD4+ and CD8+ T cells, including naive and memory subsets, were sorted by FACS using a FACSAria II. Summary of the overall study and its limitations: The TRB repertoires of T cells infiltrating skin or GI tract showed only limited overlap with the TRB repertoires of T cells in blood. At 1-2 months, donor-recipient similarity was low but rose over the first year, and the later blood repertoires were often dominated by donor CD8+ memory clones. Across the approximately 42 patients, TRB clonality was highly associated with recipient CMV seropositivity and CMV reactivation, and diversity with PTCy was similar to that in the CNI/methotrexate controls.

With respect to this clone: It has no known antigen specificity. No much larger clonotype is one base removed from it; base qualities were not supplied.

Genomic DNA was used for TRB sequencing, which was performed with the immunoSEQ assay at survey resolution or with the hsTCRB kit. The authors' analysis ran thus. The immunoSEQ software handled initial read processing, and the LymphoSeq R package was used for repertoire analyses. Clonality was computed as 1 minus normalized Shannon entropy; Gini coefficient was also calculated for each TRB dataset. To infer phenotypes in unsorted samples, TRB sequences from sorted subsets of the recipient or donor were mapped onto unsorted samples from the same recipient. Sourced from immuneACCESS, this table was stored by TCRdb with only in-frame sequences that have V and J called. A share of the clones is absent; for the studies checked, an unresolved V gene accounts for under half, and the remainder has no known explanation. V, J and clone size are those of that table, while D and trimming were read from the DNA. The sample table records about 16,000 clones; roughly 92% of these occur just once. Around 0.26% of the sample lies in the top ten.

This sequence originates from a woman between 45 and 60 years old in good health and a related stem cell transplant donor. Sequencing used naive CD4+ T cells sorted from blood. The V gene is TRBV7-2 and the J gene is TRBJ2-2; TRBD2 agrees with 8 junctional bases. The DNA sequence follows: TGTGCCAGCAGCTTAGACCCGGGAGGGGACACCGGGGAGCTGTTTTTT. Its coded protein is CASSLDPGGDTGELFF.